The clone carrying this TCR beta chain was recorded at least ten times. Its target is unknown. The CDR3 loop spans 15 amino acids. Germline CDR1 is SGHVS and CDR2 is FNYEAQ. Trimming took 7 bases from V and 0 from J, leaving 13 bases between them. This sample is drawn from a study of T cell repertoires in cytomegalovirus infection. Overall study context: CMV infection and matching HLA type were both indicated by public TCR beta signatures. The study's findings and limits: Cumulative public TCR beta family frequency identified CMV carriers with the relevant HLA. Clonotypes of TCR beta that were HLA-C-restricted and CMV-specific dominated the ex vivo response.

TCRdb independently ran MiXCR on the reads; one entry per CDR3 protein. This table holds around 490,000 distinct CDR3 sequences, approximately 25% found once. The material sequenced was PBMCs. The genes are TRBV7-6 and TRBJ1-5, with no clear D. The TCR sequence derives from a human donor in good health (CMV status not recorded). Some clones in this sample may be carry-over from other donors' samples. The CDR3 loop reads CASTLGPYSNQPQHF. Written as DNA, the CDR3 is TGTGCCAGCACACTCGGACCTTATAGCAATCAGCCCCAGCATTTT.